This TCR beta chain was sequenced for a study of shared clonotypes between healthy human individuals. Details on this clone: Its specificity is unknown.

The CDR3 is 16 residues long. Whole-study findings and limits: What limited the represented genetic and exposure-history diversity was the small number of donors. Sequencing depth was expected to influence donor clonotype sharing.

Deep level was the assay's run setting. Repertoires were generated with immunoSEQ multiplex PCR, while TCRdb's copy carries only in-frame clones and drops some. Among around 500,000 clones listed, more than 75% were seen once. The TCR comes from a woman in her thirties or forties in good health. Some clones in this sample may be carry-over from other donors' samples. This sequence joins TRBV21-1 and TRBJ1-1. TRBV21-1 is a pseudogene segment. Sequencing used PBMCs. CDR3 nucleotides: TGTGCCAGCAGCAAAGTGGGGGGAGGAGAGAACACTGAAGCTTTCTTT. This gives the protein CASSKVGGGENTEAFF.